This TCR beta chain was sequenced during a study of T cells in narcolepsy. Study-wide context: Healthy controls were enrolled alongside patients with narcolepsy type 1 or type 2. Study-wide findings and caveats: Blood of same and different patients, but not healthy controls, reportedly held recurring autoreactive clonotypes. Comparing one patient's CSF and blood CD4+ clonotypes highlighted HCRT- and TRIB2-specific autoreactive clonotypes.

Profiled with immunoSEQ multiplex PCR; TCRdb holds only in-frame clones, not every one. The sample lists 2,000 to 3,000 clones; about 25% were seen once. In the case of this clone: Its target is unknown. One end of the junction is discordant with germline, which a read error may explain. Other DNA sequences in this specimen translate into the identical CDR3.

Source material: cultured CD4+ T cells from cerebrospinal fluid. The receptor comes from a human donor with narcolepsy.

CDR3 coding DNA: TGCGCCAGCAGCCAAAATTCGGTGGGTGAAAAACTGTTTTTT. It translates to CASSQNSVGEKLFF. The chain links TRBV5-4 to TRBJ1-4; D is uncertain. The CDR3 spans 14 residues. CDR1 and CDR2 from the germline V gene are SGHNT and YYREEE (reference sequence).